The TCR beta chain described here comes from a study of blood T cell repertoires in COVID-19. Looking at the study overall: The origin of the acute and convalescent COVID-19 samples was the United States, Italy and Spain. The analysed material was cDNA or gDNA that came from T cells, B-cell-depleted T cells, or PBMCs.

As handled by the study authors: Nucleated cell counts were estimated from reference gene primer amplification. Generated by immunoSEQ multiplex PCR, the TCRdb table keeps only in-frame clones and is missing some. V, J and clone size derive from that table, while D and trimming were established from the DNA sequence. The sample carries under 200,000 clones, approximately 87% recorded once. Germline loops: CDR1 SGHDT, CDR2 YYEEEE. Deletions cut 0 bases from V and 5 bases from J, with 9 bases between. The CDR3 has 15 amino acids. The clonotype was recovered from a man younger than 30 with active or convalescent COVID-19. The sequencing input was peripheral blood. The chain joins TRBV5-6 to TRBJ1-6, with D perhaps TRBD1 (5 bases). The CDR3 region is CASSLVGVDNSPLHF. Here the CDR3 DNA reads TGTGCCAGCAGCTTGGTAGGGGTAGATAATTCACCCCTCCACTTT.